These 2 T cell receptor beta chains share one sample of origin, sequenced in a study of technical replicates of blood from a few donors (dated by TCRdb to 2016 to 2017). Libraries were built with the immunoSEQ multiplex PCR assay. The source is immuneACCESS, and TCRdb retained only in-frame sequences with V and J called. Part of the clones is not carried over; for the studies checked, unresolved V genes explain less than half of this, and the remainder is unexplained. The sample table records approximately 79,000 clones; approximately 97% of these occur just once. The ten largest clones add up to under 0.3% of the sample. Specimen: T cells isolated from PBMCs. The receptor set was obtained from a human donor in good health.

The rearrangement joins TRBV10-1 to TRBJ2-3; TRBD2 agrees at 8 bases. The CDR3 sequence is 19 residues long. With 4 bases clipped from V and 3 bases from J, the junction kept 18 bases outside the gene matches. Germline V CDR1 and CDR2: WNHNN, SYGVQD (reference sequence). The CDR3 sequence is CASSVPGTRVSYETDTQYF. In DNA form, the CDR3 reads TGCGCCAGCAGTGTGCCCGGGACTAGAGTATCGTATGAAACAGATACGCAGTATTTT.

The genes are TRBV7-9 and TRBJ2-2; 10 bases are shared with TRBD2. CDR3 length: 16 residues. V dropped 8 bases and J dropped 1; count of bases not matched to a gene: 7. From germline, CDR1 is SEHNR and CDR2 FQNEAQ (reference sequence). CDR3 residues: CASFLAGVGNTGELFF. CDR3 nucleotides: TGTGCCAGCTTCCTAGCGGGAGTAGGGAACACCGGGGAGCTGTTTTTT. Looking up the rest from reference TRBV7-9 and TRBJ2-2 gives the full variable domain: DTGVSQNPRHKITKRGQNVTFRCDPISEHNRLYWYRQTLGQGPEFLTYFQNEAQLEKSRLLSDRFSAERPKGSFSTLEIQRTEQGDSAMYLCASFLAGVGNTGELFFGEGSRLTVL.